These T cell receptor beta chains were read from a single sample in a study of beta chain features in type 1 diabetes. TCRdb's copy holds only in-frame clones and misses some; the assay was immunoSEQ multiplex PCR. The table shows about 900,000 clones, with roughly a sixth occurring only once. The material sequenced was naive CD4+ T cells from blood. Every receptor here comes from a woman between 18 and 30 years old in good health. Each CDR3 is given with its conserved first and last residue. The D gene is left open where the match is weak. Clone size is given for some rows only: seen once, a few or many times, or a class if the clone is expanded.

d_gene: .
v_gene: TRBV27
abundance: few
len: 16
j_gene: TRBJ2-4
CDR3aa: CASSSYVGGLQNIQYF
CDR3nt: TGTGCCAGCAGTTCCTACGTGGGGGGGCTACAGAACATTCAGTACTTC

d_gene: .
v_gene: TRBV5-1
abundance: few
len: 15
j_gene: TRBJ2-5
CDR3aa: CASSLTPGTQETQYF
CDR3nt: TGCGCCAGCAGCTTGACGCCCGGGACACAAGAGACCCAGTACTTC

d_gene: .
v_gene: TRBV28
abundance: .
len: 12
j_gene: TRBJ2-7
CDR3aa: CASSLGLDEQYF
CDR3nt: TGTGCCAGCAGTCTCGGACTCGACGAGCAGTACTTC

d_gene: .
v_gene: TRBV5-6
abundance: few
len: 14
j_gene: TRBJ1-2
CDR3aa: CASSPGGQYYGYTF
CDR3nt: TGTGCCAGCAGCCCAGGCGGGCAGTACTATGGCTACACCTTC

d_gene: .
v_gene: TRBV7-3
abundance: .
len: 15
j_gene: TRBJ2-2
CDR3aa: CASSLQGSESGELFF
CDR3nt: TGTGCCAGCAGCCTACAGGGTAGTGAGTCCGGGGAGCTGTTTTTT

d_gene: TRBD2
v_gene: TRBV5-1
abundance: few
len: 13
j_gene: TRBJ2-5
CDR3aa: CASSLVGRETQYF
CDR3nt: TGCGCCAGCAGCTTGGTCGGGAGGGAGACCCAGTACTTC

d_gene: TRBD1
v_gene: TRBV4-3
abundance: few
len: 14
j_gene: TRBJ1-2
CDR3aa: CASSLYGTAHGYTF
CDR3nt: TGCGCCAGCAGCCTGTATGGGACAGCCCATGGCTACACCTTC

d_gene: .
v_gene: TRBV21-1
abundance: .
len: 17
j_gene: TRBJ1-5
CDR3aa: CASSKTFIATSNQPQHF
CDR3nt: TGTGCCAGCAGCAAAACCTTCATCGCAACAAGCAATCAGCCCCAGCATTTT

d_gene: .
v_gene: TRBV6-6
abundance: few
len: 13
j_gene: TRBJ2-7
CDR3aa: CASSYGLGYEQYF
CDR3nt: TGTGCCAGCAGTTACGGGCTGGGGTACGAGCAGTACTTC

d_gene: .
v_gene: TRBV29-1
abundance: .
len: 10
j_gene: TRBJ1-1
CDR3aa: CSVATPEAFF
CDR3nt: TGCAGCGTAGCGACACCTGAAGCTTTCTTT

d_gene: TRBD1
v_gene: TRBV10-3
abundance: .
len: 16
j_gene: TRBJ2-1
CDR3aa: CAISSDRSRTYNEQFF
CDR3nt: TGTGCCATCAGCTCGGACAGGAGTCGGACCTACAATGAGCAGTTCTTC

d_gene: .
v_gene: TRBV6-5
abundance: .
len: 14
j_gene: TRBJ2-5
CDR3aa: CASSFSGVWETQYF
CDR3nt: TGTGCCAGCAGTTTCTCCGGGGTTTGGGAGACCCAGTACTTC

d_gene: TRBD1
v_gene: TRBV2
abundance: .
len: 15
j_gene: TRBJ2-1
CDR3aa: CASRPGTGSYNEQFF
CDR3nt: TGTGCCAGCAGACCCGGGACAGGGTCCTACAATGAGCAGTTCTTC

d_gene: .
v_gene: TRBV7-9
abundance: .
len: 13
j_gene: TRBJ1-5
CDR3aa: CASSLSGDQPQHF
CDR3nt: TGTGCCAGCAGCTTAAGCGGGGATCAGCCCCAGCATTTT

d_gene: .
v_gene: TRBV6-5
abundance: .
len: 15
j_gene: TRBJ1-1
CDR3aa: CASSYYFVGRDEAFF
CDR3nt: TGTGCCAGCAGTTACTATTTCGTAGGTCGGGATGAAGCTTTCTTT

d_gene: .
v_gene: TRBV6-5
abundance: few
len: 12
j_gene: TRBJ2-1
CDR3aa: CASSPRPTEQFF
CDR3nt: TGTGCCAGCAGTCCTAGGCCAACTGAGCAGTTCTTC

d_gene: .
v_gene: TRBV18
abundance: few
len: 16
j_gene: TRBJ2-7
CDR3aa: CASSPRRGLGSYEQYF
CDR3nt: TGTGCCAGCTCACCAAGACGAGGTTTGGGGTCCTACGAGCAGTACTTC

d_gene: TRBD2
v_gene: TRBV7-2
abundance: .
len: 16
j_gene: TRBJ2-7
CDR3aa: CASSLAASGRTYEQYF
CDR3nt: TGTGCCAGCAGCTTAGCTGCTAGCGGGAGAACCTACGAGCAGTACTTC

d_gene: TRBD1
v_gene: TRBV29-1
abundance: few
len: 13
j_gene: TRBJ2-7
CDR3aa: CSVGGQGGREQYF
CDR3nt: TGCAGCGTTGGGGGACAGGGGGGACGAGAGCAGTACTTC

d_gene: .
v_gene: TRBV6-1
abundance: .
len: 12
j_gene: TRBJ2-2
CDR3aa: CASSDLVGELFF
CDR3nt: TGTGCCAGCAGTGATTTGGTCGGGGAGCTGTTTTTT

d_gene: TRBD1
v_gene: TRBV25-1
abundance: few
len: 13
j_gene: TRBJ2-5
CDR3aa: CASSLQGAETQYF
CDR3nt: TGTGCCAGCAGTTTACAGGGGGCTGAGACCCAGTACTTC

d_gene: .
v_gene: TRBV6-5
abundance: .
len: 14
j_gene: TRBJ2-7
CDR3aa: CASSLNRQGDEQYF
CDR3nt: TGTGCCAGCAGTCTGAATAGGCAAGGGGACGAGCAGTACTTC

d_gene: .
v_gene: TRBV18
abundance: few
len: 14
j_gene: TRBJ1-1
CDR3aa: CASSPARLTVEAFF
CDR3nt: TGTGCCAGCTCACCAGCTCGCCTCACTGTTGAAGCTTTCTTT

d_gene: TRBD2
v_gene: TRBV7-8
abundance: .
len: 14
j_gene: TRBJ2-7
CDR3aa: CASSGREGLYEQYF
CDR3nt: TGTGCCAGCAGCGGGCGGGAGGGCCTATACGAGCAGTACTTC

d_gene: .
v_gene: TRBV18
abundance: few
len: 15
j_gene: TRBJ2-7
CDR3aa: CASSPRRDSSYEQYF
CDR3nt: TGTGCCAGCTCACCCAGACGAGACAGCTCCTACGAGCAGTACTTC

d_gene: TRBD2
v_gene: TRBV7-2
abundance: .
len: 15
j_gene: TRBJ2-1
CDR3aa: CASSQTSGPYNEQFF
CDR3nt: TGTGCCAGCAGCCAAACTAGCGGACCCTACAATGAGCAGTTCTTC

d_gene: TRBD2
v_gene: TRBV7-9
abundance: few
len: 13
j_gene: TRBJ2-7
CDR3aa: CASSHSGGYEQYF
CDR3nt: TGTGCCAGCAGCCATAGCGGGGGCTACGAGCAGTACTTC

d_gene: .
v_gene: TRBV19
abundance: .
len: 14
j_gene: TRBJ2-1
CDR3aa: CASSRTSPTSEQFF
CDR3nt: TGTGCCAGTAGCCGGACTTCCCCAACAAGTGAGCAGTTCTTC

d_gene: .
v_gene: TRBV7-8
abundance: .
len: 16
j_gene: TRBJ2-7
CDR3aa: CASSLALTGSGYEQYF
CDR3nt: TGTGCCAGCAGCTTAGCGTTAACAGGCTCGGGATACGAGCAGTACTTC

d_gene: .
v_gene: TRBV11-2
abundance: .
len: 14
j_gene: TRBJ1-2
CDR3aa: CASSLFISNYGYTF
CDR3nt: TGTGCCAGCAGCTTATTTATTTCTAACTATGGCTACACCTTC

d_gene: .
v_gene: TRBV7-9
abundance: few
len: 14
j_gene: TRBJ2-3
CDR3aa: CASSSRGSTDTQYF
CDR3nt: TGTGCCAGCAGCTCACGGGGAAGCACAGATACGCAGTATTTT

d_gene: .
v_gene: TRBV9
abundance: .
len: 13
j_gene: TRBJ2-7
CDR3aa: CASSVGLNYEQYF
CDR3nt: TGTGCCAGCAGCGTCGGACTGAACTACGAGCAGTACTTC

d_gene: TRBD1
v_gene: TRBV18
abundance: .
len: 15
j_gene: TRBJ2-7
CDR3aa: CASSPGTAASYEQYF
CDR3nt: TGTGCCAGCTCACCAGGGACAGCGGCGTCCTACGAGCAGTACTTC

d_gene: TRBD2
v_gene: TRBV9
abundance: few
len: 16
j_gene: TRBJ2-1
CDR3aa: CASSTKAGRSYNEQFF
CDR3nt: TGTGCCAGCAGCACCAAAGCGGGAAGGTCCTACAATGAGCAGTTCTTC